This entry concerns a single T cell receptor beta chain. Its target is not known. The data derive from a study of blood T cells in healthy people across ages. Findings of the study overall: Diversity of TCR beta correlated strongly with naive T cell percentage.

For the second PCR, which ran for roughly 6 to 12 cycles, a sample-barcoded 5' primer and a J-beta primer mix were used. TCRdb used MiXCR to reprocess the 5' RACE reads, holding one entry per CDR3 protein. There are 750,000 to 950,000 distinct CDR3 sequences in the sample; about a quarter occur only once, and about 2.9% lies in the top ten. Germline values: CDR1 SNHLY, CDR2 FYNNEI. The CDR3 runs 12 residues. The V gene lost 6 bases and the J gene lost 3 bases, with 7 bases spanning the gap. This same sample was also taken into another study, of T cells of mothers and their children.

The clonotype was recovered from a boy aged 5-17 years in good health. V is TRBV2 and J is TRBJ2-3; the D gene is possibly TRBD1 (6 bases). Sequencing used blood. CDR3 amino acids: CASSDRTDTQYF. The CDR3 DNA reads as TGTGCCAGCAGCGACAGGACAGATACGCAGTATTTT.